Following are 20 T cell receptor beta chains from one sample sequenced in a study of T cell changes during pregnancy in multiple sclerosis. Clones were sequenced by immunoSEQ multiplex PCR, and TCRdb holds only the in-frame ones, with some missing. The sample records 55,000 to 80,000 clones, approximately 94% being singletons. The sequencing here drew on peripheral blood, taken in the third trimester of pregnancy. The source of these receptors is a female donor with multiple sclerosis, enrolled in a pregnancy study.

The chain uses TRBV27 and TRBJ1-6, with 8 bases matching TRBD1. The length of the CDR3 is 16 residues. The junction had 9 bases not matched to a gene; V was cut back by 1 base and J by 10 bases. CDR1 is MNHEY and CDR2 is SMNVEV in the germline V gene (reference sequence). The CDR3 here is CASSLWRDRLGSPLHF. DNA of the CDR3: TGTGCCAGCAGTTTATGGCGGGACAGGTTGGGATCACCCCTCCACTTT.

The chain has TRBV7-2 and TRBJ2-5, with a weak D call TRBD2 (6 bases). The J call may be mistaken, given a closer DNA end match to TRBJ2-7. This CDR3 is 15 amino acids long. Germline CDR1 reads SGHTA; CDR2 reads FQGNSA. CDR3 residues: CASSLEGGTTYEQYF. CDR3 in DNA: TGTGCCAGCAGCTTAGAAGGAGGGACGACCTACGAGCAGTACTTC.

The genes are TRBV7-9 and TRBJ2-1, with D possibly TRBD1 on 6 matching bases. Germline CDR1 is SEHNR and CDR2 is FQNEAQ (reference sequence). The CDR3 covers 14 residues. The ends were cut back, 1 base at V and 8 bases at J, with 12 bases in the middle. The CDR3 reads CASSLGVKGDEQFF. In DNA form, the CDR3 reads TGTGCCAGCAGCTTAGGCGTTAAGGGGGATGAGCAGTTCTTC.

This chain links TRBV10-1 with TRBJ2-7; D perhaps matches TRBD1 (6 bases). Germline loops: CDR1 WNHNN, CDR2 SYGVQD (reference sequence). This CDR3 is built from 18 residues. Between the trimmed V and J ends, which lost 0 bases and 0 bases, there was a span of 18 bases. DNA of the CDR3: TGCGCCAGCAGTGAGTCGAATTCACAGGGACGGAACTCCTACGAGCAGTACTTC. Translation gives CASSESNSQGRNSYEQYF.

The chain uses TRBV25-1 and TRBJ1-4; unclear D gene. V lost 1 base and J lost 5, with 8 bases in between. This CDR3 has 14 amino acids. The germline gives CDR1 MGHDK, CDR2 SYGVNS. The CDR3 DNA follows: TGTGCCAGCAGTGAATTCTCCGTAAATGAAAAACTGTTTTTT. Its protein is CASSEFSVNEKLFF.

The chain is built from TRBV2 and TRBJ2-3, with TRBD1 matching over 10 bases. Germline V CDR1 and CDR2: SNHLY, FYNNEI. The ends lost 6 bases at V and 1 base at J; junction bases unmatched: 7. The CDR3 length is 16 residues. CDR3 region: CASSLQGTGGTDTQYF. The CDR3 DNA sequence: TGTGCCAGCAGCCTTCAGGGGACAGGGGGCACAGATACGCAGTATTTT.

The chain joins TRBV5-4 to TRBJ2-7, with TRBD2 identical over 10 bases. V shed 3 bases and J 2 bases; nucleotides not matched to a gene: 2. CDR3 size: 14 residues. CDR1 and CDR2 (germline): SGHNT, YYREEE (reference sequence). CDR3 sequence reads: CASSWTSGPYEQYF. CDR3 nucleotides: TGTGCCAGCAGCTGGACTAGCGGTCCCTACGAGCAGTACTTC.

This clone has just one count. CDR3: CASRTGSAPDTGELFF. DNA of the CDR3: TGTGCCAGCAGAACTGGTAGCGCCCCGGACACCGGGGAGCTGTTTTTT. This sequence joins TRBV7-3 and TRBJ2-2; D may be TRBD2 (5 bases). CDR3 length equals 16 residues. Trimming pared 6 bases from V and 3 bases from J, leaving 17 bases between. Germline CDR1 SGHTA, CDR2 FQGTGA.

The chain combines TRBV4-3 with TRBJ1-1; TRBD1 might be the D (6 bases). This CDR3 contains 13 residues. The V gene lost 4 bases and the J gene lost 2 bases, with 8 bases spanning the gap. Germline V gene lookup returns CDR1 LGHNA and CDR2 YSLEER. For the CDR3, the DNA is TGCGCCAGCAGCCGCAGGGGAAACACTGAAGCTTTCTTT. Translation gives CASSRRGNTEAFF.

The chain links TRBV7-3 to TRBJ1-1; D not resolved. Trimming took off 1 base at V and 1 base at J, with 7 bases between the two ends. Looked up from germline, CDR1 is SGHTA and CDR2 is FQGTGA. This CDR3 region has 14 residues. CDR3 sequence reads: CASSLIAGNTEAFF. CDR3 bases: TGTGCCAGCAGCTTAATTGCGGGGAACACTGAAGCTTTCTTT.

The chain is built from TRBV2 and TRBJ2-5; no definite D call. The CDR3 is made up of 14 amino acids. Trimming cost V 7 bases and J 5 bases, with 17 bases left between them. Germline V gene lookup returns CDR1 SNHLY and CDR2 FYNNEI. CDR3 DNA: TGTGCCAGCACGAAGGAGTCCCCTGGGGAGACCCAGTACTTC. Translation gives CASTKESPGETQYF.

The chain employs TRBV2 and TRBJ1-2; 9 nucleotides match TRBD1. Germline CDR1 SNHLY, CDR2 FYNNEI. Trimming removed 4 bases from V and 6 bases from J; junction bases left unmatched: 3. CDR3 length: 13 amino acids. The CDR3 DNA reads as TGTGCCAGCAGTGGGGGACAGGGAGATGGCTACACCTTC. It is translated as CASSGGQGDGYTF.

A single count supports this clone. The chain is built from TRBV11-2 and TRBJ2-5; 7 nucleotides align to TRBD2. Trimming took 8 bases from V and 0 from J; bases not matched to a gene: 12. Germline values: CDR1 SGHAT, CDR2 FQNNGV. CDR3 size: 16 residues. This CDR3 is CASRPLAGEYQETQYF. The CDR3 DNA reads TGTGCCAGCCGGCCCCTCGCGGGGGAGTACCAAGAGACCCAGTACTTC.

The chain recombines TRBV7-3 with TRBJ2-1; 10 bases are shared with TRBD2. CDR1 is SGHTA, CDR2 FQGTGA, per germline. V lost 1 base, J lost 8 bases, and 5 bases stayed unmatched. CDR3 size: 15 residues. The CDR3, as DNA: TGTGCCAGCAGCTTAATGAGCGGGGGGGCGTATGAGCAGTTCTTC. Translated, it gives CASSLMSGGAYEQFF.

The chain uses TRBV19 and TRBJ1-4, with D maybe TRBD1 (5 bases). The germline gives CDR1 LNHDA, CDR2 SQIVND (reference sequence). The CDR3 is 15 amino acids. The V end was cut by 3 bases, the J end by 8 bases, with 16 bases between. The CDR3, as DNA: TGTGCCAGTAGTATGGGCAGGGAGGTTGGAGAAAAACTGTTTTTT. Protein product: CASSMGREVGEKLFF. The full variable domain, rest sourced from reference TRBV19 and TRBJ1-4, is DGGITQSPKYLFRKEGQNVTLSCEQNLNHDAMYWYRQDPGQGLRLIYYSQIVNDFQKGDIAEGYSVSREKKESFPLTVTSAQKNPTAFYLCASSMGREVGEKLFFGSGTQLSVL.

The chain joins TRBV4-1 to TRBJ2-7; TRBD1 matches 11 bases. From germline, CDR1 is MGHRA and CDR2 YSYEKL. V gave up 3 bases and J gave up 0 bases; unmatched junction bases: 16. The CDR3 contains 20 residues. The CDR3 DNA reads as TGCGCCAGCAGCCAGCCTCCCGGGACAGGGGGTCCCCGCGCCTCCTACGAGCAGTACTTC. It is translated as CASSQPPGTGGPRASYEQYF.

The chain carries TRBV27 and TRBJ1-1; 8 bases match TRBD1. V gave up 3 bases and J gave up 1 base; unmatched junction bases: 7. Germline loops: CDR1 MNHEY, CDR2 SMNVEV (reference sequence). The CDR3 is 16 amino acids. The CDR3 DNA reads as TGTGCCAGCAGTTTTTTCGACAGGGGAACGAACACTGAAGCTTTCTTT. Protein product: CASSFFDRGTNTEAFF.

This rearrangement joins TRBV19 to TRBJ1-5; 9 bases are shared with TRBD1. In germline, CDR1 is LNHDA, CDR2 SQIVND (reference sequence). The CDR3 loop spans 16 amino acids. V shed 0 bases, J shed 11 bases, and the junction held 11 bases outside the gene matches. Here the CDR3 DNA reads TGTGCCAGTAGTATAGATCGAGGACAGGGGCCCTCGGCCCAGCATTTT. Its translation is CASSIDRGQGPSAQHF. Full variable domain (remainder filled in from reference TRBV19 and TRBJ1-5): DGGITQSPKYLFRKEGQNVTLSCEQNLNHDAMYWYRQDPGQGLRLIYYSQIVNDFQKGDIAEGYSVSREKKESFPLTVTSAQKNPTAFYLCASSIDRGQGPSAQHFGDGTRLSIL.

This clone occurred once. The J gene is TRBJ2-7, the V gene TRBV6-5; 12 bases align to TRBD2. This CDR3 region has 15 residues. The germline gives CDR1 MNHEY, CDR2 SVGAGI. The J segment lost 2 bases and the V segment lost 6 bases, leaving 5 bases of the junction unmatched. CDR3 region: CASSNLAGGTYEQYF. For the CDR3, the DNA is TGTGCCAGCAGCAATCTAGCGGGGGGGACCTACGAGCAGTACTTC.

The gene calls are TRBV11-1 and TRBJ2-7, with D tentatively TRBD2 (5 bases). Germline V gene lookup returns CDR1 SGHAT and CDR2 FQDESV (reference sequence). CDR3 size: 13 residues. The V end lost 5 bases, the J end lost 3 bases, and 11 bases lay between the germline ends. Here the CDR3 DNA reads TGTGCCAGCAGCCCCCCGGGGAGCTACGAGCAGTACTTC. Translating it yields CASSPPGSYEQYF.